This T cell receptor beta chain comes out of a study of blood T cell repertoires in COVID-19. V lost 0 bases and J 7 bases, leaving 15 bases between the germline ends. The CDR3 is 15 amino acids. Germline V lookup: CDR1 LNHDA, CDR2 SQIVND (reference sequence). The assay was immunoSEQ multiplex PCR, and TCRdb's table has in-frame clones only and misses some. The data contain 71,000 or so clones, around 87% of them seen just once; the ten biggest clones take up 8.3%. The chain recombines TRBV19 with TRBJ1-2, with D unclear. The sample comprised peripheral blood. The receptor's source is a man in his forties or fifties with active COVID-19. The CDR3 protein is CASSIESEGLAGYTF. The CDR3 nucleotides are TGTGCCAGTAGTATAGAGAGCGAGGGTCTGGCTGGCTACACCTTC.